The TCR beta chain under discussion was sequenced for a study of early T cells in non-severe SARS-CoV-2 infection. One entry per CDR3 protein, called by TCRdb with MiXCR from the 5' RACE reads. The table includes over 50,000 distinct CDR3 sequences, around 13% detected once. The sample holds many counts of this clonotype. The CDR3 sequence is 14 residues long. Germline V gives CDR1 SGHVS, CDR2 FNYEAQ. The V end was cut by 5 bases, the J end by 5 bases, with 15 bases between. The source of this sequence is an adult who was a healthcare worker with PCR-confirmed SARS-CoV-2 infection or an uninfected control (not recorded which). This chain links TRBV7-6 with TRBJ2-5; the D is unclear. Sequencing was carried out using whole blood. The CDR3 region has the DNA TGTGCCAGCAGCCCATTGTCCCGAGACGAGACCCAGTACTTC. Residues: CASSPLSRDETQYF.